This entry lists 9 T cell receptor beta chains sequenced from one sample in a study of cytomegalovirus exposure and HLA in healthy donors. Method: immunoSEQ multiplex PCR; TCRdb's copy keeps in-frame clones and lacks some. Of fewer than 120,000 clones in the sample, around nine tenths were seen once. What was sequenced was PBMCs. The receptors come from a woman younger than 30 in good health and CMV-seronegative.

V gene TRBV28 combines with J gene TRBJ1-1; 9 bases fit TRBD1. The CDR3 is made up of 16 amino acids. V trimming: 7 bases; J trimming: 11 bases; junction bases outside the gene matches: 20. Germline loops: CDR1 MDHEN, CDR2 SYDVKM. The CDR3 is CASMSGTGYLVRGAFF. DNA of the CDR3: TGTGCCAGCATGTCCGGGACAGGGTATCTTGTTCGTGGGGCTTTCTTT.

The chain links TRBV5-1 to TRBJ1-3; TRBD1 aligns across 7 bases. V lost 0 bases and J lost 2; bases outside the gene matches: 5. This CDR3 has 16 residues. The V gene's germline CDR1 is SGHRS and CDR2 YFSETQ. The CDR3 DNA reads as TGCGCCAGCAGCTTGGGTGACAGGGAAGCTGGAAACACCATATATTTT. Encoded protein: CASSLGDREAGNTIYF. Using reference TRBV5-1 and TRBJ1-3 for the parts outside the CDR3, the full variable domain is KAGVTQTPRYLIKTRGQQVTLSCSPISGHRSVSWYQQTPGQGLQFLFEYFSETQRNKGNFPGRFSGRQFSNSRSEMNVSTLELGDSALYLCASSLGDREAGNTIYFGEGSWLTVV.

The chain uses TRBV7-2 and TRBJ2-5, with a weak D call TRBD1 (5 bases). V was pared by 6 bases and J by 2 bases, with 13 bases between. The length of the CDR3 is 14 residues. Germline CDR1 is SGHTA and CDR2 is FQGNSA. The CDR3 loop is CASSSRQTQETQYF. In DNA form, the CDR3 reads TGTGCCAGCAGTTCCCGACAGACACAAGAGACCCAGTACTTC.

The table lists this clone with a count of one. The chain links TRBV5-1 to TRBJ1-2, with D possibly TRBD1 on 5 matching bases. CDR1 SGHRS and CDR2 YFSETQ come from the germline V gene. V gave up 2 bases and J gave up 4 bases, with 18 bases separating them. The CDR3 extends over 16 amino acids. The CDR3, as DNA: TGCGCCAGCAGCTTTCAACCGGGACTCGGCGGCTATGGCTACACCTTC. Translated, it gives CASSFQPGLGGYGYTF.

The J gene is TRBJ1-3, the V gene TRBV7-9; unclear D gene. Germline values: CDR1 SEHNR, CDR2 FQNEAQ (reference sequence). V was cut by 3 bases and J by 3 bases, with 6 bases left in between. The CDR3 runs to 13 residues. In DNA form, the CDR3 reads TGTGCCAGCAGCTTCGGGGTTGGAAACACCATATATTTT. Translation: CASSFGVGNTIYF.

The J gene is TRBJ2-6, the V gene TRBV6-1; D unresolved. The V gene lost 7 bases and the J gene lost 1 base, with 11 bases spanning the gap. The CDR3 runs 15 residues. Germline CDR1 is MNHNS and CDR2 is SASEGT. CDR3 loop: CASNPGRSGANVLTF. The CDR3 DNA reads as TGTGCCAGCAATCCAGGCAGGTCTGGGGCCAACGTCCTGACTTTC.

A note on this clone: The junction does not match germline at one end; this may be a read error. This rearrangement joins TRBV7-7 to TRBJ2-4; 9 bases agree with TRBD1. Germline V gene lookup returns CDR1 SSHAT and CDR2 FNYEAQ (reference sequence). CDR3 length equals 14 residues. The CDR3 nucleotides are TGTGCTAGCAGCGCCGCTGGACAGGGGCACATTCAGTACTTC. Translating it yields CASSAAGQGHIQYF.

The chain links TRBV2 to TRBJ2-1, with D perhaps TRBD1 (6 bases). Deletions cut 4 bases from V and 3 bases from J, with 7 bases between. Per the germline V gene, CDR1 is SNHLY and CDR2 is FYNNEI. The CDR3 has 13 amino acids. The chain's CDR3 is CASSGTVYNEQFF. The CDR3 DNA sequence: TGTGCCAGCAGTGGGACAGTCTACAATGAGCAGTTCTTC.

The gene calls are TRBV6-6 and TRBJ1-6; D ambiguous. The V gene lost 7 bases and the J gene lost 12 bases, with 16 bases spanning the gap. CDR3 length equals 13 residues. The germline V gene has CDR1 MNHNY and CDR2 SVGAGI (reference sequence). The CDR3 here is CASNLYGVGPLHF. The CDR3 DNA reads as TGTGCCAGCAACCTCTACGGGGTGGGACCCCTCCACTTT.